This T cell receptor beta chain comes out of a study of shared clonotypes between healthy human individuals. Details on this clone: Its specificity is unknown.

V lost 1 base and J lost 8; bases outside the gene matches: 13. Germline loops: CDR1 MNHNS, CDR2 SASEGT. The CDR3 length is 16 residues. Produced via immunoSEQ multiplex PCR; TCRdb's table is partial and in-frame only. The sample shows millions of clones, 85% to 95% of them seen only once. Overall study findings and caveats: The sharing of 5% to 5.5% of naive CD4 clonotypes was seen across several donors.

The sequenced sample was naive CD4+ T cells from PBMCs. Subset defined: CD45RA+ positively selected. The rearrangement uses TRBV6-1 and TRBJ1-2, with 7 bases lining up with TRBD1. This TCR was recovered from a man younger than 30 in good health. Some clones in this sample may be carry-over from other donors' samples. The CDR3 DNA sequence: TGTGCCAGCAGTGAAGGGGGCACCGGTCAGGGGGTCGGCTACACCTTC. This encodes CASSEGGTGQGVGYTF.